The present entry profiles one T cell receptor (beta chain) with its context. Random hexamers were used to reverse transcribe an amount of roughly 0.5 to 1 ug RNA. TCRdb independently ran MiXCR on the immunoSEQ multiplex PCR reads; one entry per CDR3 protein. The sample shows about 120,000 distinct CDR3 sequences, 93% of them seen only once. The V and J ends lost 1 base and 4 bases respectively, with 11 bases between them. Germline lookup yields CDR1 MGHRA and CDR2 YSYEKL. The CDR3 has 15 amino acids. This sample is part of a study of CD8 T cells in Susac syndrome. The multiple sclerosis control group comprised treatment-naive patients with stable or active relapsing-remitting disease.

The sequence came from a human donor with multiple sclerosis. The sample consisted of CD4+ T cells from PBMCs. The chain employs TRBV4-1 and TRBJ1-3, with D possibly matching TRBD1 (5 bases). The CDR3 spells CASSQGQSLGNTIYF. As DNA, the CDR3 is TGCGCCAGCAGCCAAGGACAGTCTTTAGGAAACACCATATATTTT.